This T cell receptor beta chain emerged from a study of beta chain features in type 1 diabetes. The study's findings and limits: Fewer insertions but more deletions were seen at VDJ junctions in type 1 diabetes patients. Comparison showed that naive, central memory and Treg TCRB repertoires appeared more similar among patients than among healthy donors. The study found moderately but significantly shorter TCRB CDR3s in all four CD4+ subsets of Type 1 diabetes patients. Patients and controls would share equally any PCR tilt toward shorter templates.

CDR3 length equals 18 residues. V lost 3 bases and J 4 bases, leaving 22 bases between the germline ends. Germline loops: CDR1 LNHDA, CDR2 SQIVND (reference sequence). Blood was drawn once from each donor into heparinised tubes. The draws averaged about 110 mL. Isolated RNA was reverse transcribed in full, so expressed TCRB transcripts were sequenced. Clones were read by immunoSEQ multiplex PCR, and TCRdb kept only the in-frame ones, dropping some. Among 600,000 to 700,000 clones listed, around 12% were seen once. With respect to this clone: The antigen remains undetermined.

The rearrangement links TRBV19 to TRBJ2-1; tentative D call: TRBD2 (5 bases). The sample comprised naive CD4+ T cells from blood. The receptor comes from a man between 25 and 39 years old with type 1 diabetes. In DNA form, the CDR3 reads TGTGCCAGTAGTATTACTCGAGGTCCGAGCGGTATTTACAATGAGCAGTTCTTC. This sequence encodes CASSITRGPSGIYNEQFF.